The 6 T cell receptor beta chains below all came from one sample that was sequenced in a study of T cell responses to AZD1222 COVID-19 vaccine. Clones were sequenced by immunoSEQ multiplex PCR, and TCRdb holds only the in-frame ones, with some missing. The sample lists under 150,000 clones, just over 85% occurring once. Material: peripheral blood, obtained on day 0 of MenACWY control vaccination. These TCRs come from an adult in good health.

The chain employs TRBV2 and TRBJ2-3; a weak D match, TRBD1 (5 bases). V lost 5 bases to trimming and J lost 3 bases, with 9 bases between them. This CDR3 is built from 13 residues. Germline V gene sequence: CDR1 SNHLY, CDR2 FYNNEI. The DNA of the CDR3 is TGTGCCAGCAGTATGCAGGGTACAGATACGCAGTATTTT. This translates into CASSMQGTDTQYF.

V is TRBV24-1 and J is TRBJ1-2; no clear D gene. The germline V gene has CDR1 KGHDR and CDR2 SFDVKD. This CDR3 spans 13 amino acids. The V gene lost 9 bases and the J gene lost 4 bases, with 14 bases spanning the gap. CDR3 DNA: TGTGCCACCGCAGCACGGGAGAGCTATGGCTACACCTTC. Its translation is CATAARESYGYTF.

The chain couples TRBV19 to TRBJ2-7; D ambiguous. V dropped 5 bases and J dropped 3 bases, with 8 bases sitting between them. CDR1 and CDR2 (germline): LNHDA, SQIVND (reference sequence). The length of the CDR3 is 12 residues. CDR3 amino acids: CASSHNFYEQYF. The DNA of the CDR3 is TGTGCCAGTAGTCACAACTTCTACGAGCAGTACTTC.

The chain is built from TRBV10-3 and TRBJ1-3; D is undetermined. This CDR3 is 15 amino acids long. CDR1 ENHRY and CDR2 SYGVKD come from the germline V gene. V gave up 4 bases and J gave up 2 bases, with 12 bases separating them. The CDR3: CAISGLDHTGNTIYF. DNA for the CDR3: TGTGCCATCAGTGGCCTTGACCACACTGGAAACACCATATATTTT.

This chain's CDR3 is CSGTLTGGYTF. The DNA of the CDR3 is TGCAGCGGCACACTCACCGGGGGCTACACCTTC. The chain combines TRBV29-1 with TRBJ1-2; unclear D gene. This CDR3 spans 11 amino acids. V was trimmed by 7 bases and J by 8 bases, leaving 14 bases between them. Per germline, CDR1 SQVTM and CDR2 ANQGSEA.

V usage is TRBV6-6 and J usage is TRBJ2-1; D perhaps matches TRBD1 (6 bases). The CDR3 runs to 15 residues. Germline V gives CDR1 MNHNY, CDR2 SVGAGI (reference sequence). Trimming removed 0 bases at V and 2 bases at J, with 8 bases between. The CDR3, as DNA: TGTGCCAGCAGTTACTCTAGGACAGCCTACAATGAGCAGTTCTTC. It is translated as CASSYSRTAYNEQFF.